Many counts were recorded for the clone carrying this T cell receptor (beta chain). Its antigen is unidentified. The record originates from a study of early T cells in non-severe SARS-CoV-2 infection. Findings and caveats of the study: Using VDJdb, the matching emphasized anti-spike CD8 responses while missing private and CD4 specificities.

Attached unique molecular identifiers marked individual cDNA molecules. MiXCR, applied by TCRdb to the 5' RACE reads, yields one record per CDR3 protein. The sample has approximately 35,000 distinct CDR3 sequences; under 6.5% are singletons. Germline loops: CDR1 MNHNY, CDR2 SVGAGI (reference sequence). This CDR3 contains 18 residues. V lost 0 bases to trimming and J lost 4 bases; unmatched junction nucleotides: 11. The sequenced sample was whole blood. This chain uses TRBV6-6 with TRBJ2-5; 10 bases agree with TRBD2. This sequence originates from an adult who was a healthcare worker with PCR-confirmed SARS-CoV-2 infection or an uninfected control (not recorded which). This chain's CDR3 is CASSYSTSQRGGRETQYF. For the CDR3, the DNA is TGTGCCAGCAGTTACTCGACATCCCAGCGGGGGGGCCGAGAGACCCAGTACTTC.